The 10 T cell receptor beta chains below all came from one sample that was sequenced in a study of T cell responses to AZD1222 COVID-19 vaccine. Method: immunoSEQ multiplex PCR; TCRdb's copy keeps in-frame clones and lacks some. The data show around 83,000 clones, more than 70% seen once. The input for sequencing was peripheral blood, taken on day 0 of AZD1222 vaccination. The receptor set was obtained from an adult in good health.

This chain links TRBV19 with TRBJ1-1; D call uncertain. Per germline, CDR1 LNHDA and CDR2 SQIVND (reference sequence). CDR3 length: 13 amino acids. Trimming cost V 7 bases and J 3 bases, with 12 bases left between them. This CDR3 reads CASTKGSYTEAFF. CDR3 DNA sequence: TGTGCCAGTACCAAGGGCAGTTACACTGAAGCTTTCTTT.

The V call is TRBV10-3, the J call TRBJ1-1; 9 bases align to TRBD1. The CDR3 consists of 12 residues. Germline lookup yields CDR1 ENHRY and CDR2 SYGVKD. After removal of 7 bases from V and 8 bases from J, the junction contained 5 bases not matched to a gene. The CDR3 loop reads CAITGTGNEAFF. The CDR3 DNA sequence: TGTGCCATCACCGGGACAGGGAACGAAGCTTTCTTT.

The CDR3 reads CASNGLRGSGELFF. CDR3 coding DNA: TGTGCCAGTAATGGGCTCAGAGGGTCCGGGGAGCTGTTTTTT. The chain links TRBV19 to TRBJ2-2; D is possibly TRBD2 (5 bases). The CDR3 loop spans 14 amino acids. Trimming cost V 7 bases and J 6 bases, with 15 bases left between them. CDR1 and CDR2 from the germline V gene are LNHDA and SQIVND (reference sequence).

V is TRBV7-3 and J is TRBJ2-1; D is perhaps TRBD1 (6 bases). V lost 5 bases and J lost 7, with 15 bases in between. CDR1 and CDR2 from the germline V gene are SGHTA and FQGTGA. This CDR3 comprises 14 residues. In DNA form, the CDR3 reads TGTGCCAGCAGCCGACAGGCGGGTGGGAATGAGCAGTTCTTC. This sequence encodes CASSRQAGGNEQFF.

CDR3 DNA sequence: TGTGCCAGCAGTTTACTCGGTTGGAGGGGTCAGCCCCAGCATTTT. Amino acid sequence: CASSLLGWRGQPQHF. The V and J genes are TRBV28 and TRBJ1-5; TRBD1 might be the D (5 bases). Trimming took off 2 bases at V and 6 bases at J, with 14 bases between the two ends. Germline-derived CDR1 and CDR2 are MDHEN and SYDVKM. The CDR3 is made up of 15 amino acids.

The chain links TRBV10-3 to TRBJ2-7; possibly TRBD1 for D (5 bases). V was cut by 10 bases and J by 9 bases, with 25 bases left in between. In germline, CDR1 is ENHRY, CDR2 SYGVKD. The CDR3 length is 14 residues. The CDR3 protein is CASFDSGLGEGQYF. CDR3 in DNA: TGTGCCAGCTTTGATTCAGGGTTAGGGGAAGGGCAGTACTTC.

CDR3 residues: CASSIGTPTDTQYF. CDR3 in DNA: TGTGCCAGTAGTATCGGGACGCCAACAGATACGCAGTATTTT. J is TRBJ2-3 and V is TRBV19; D is perhaps TRBD1 or TRBD2 (5 bases each). The CDR3 extends over 14 amino acids. V dropped 3 bases and J dropped 3 bases, with 10 bases sitting between them. CDR1 LNHDA and CDR2 SQIVND come from the germline V gene (reference sequence).

In this sample, this clone turned up a few times. J is TRBJ2-3 and V is TRBV4-2; tentatively, D is TRBD1 (6 bases). The germline V and J ends were trimmed by 2 bases and 0 bases, with 15 bases remaining between them. This CDR3 comprises 17 residues. In germline, CDR1 is LGHNA, CDR2 YNFKEQ. The DNA for the CDR3 is TGTGCCAGCAGCCAATTACAGGGAGAGACTAGCACAGATACGCAGTATTTT. Encoded protein: CASSQLQGETSTDTQYF.

The chain employs TRBV29-1 and TRBJ2-2, with D possibly matching TRBD2 (6 bases). V was pared by 3 bases and J by 1 base, with 9 bases between. CDR3 size: 14 residues. CDR1 is SQVTM, CDR2 ANQGSEA, per germline. In DNA form, the CDR3 reads TGCAGCGTTGAGGCGGGGAAGAACACCGGGGAGCTGTTTTTT. Its translation: CSVEAGKNTGELFF.

V and J are TRBV4-1 and TRBJ1-2; no definite D call. Trimming removed 1 base from V and 2 bases from J, with 5 bases in between. Germline V gene lookup returns CDR1 MGHRA and CDR2 YSYEKL. This CDR3 region has 13 residues. CDR3 DNA: TGCGCCAGCAGCCAAGGGGCGAACTATGGCTACACCTTC. Translated: CASSQGANYGYTF.